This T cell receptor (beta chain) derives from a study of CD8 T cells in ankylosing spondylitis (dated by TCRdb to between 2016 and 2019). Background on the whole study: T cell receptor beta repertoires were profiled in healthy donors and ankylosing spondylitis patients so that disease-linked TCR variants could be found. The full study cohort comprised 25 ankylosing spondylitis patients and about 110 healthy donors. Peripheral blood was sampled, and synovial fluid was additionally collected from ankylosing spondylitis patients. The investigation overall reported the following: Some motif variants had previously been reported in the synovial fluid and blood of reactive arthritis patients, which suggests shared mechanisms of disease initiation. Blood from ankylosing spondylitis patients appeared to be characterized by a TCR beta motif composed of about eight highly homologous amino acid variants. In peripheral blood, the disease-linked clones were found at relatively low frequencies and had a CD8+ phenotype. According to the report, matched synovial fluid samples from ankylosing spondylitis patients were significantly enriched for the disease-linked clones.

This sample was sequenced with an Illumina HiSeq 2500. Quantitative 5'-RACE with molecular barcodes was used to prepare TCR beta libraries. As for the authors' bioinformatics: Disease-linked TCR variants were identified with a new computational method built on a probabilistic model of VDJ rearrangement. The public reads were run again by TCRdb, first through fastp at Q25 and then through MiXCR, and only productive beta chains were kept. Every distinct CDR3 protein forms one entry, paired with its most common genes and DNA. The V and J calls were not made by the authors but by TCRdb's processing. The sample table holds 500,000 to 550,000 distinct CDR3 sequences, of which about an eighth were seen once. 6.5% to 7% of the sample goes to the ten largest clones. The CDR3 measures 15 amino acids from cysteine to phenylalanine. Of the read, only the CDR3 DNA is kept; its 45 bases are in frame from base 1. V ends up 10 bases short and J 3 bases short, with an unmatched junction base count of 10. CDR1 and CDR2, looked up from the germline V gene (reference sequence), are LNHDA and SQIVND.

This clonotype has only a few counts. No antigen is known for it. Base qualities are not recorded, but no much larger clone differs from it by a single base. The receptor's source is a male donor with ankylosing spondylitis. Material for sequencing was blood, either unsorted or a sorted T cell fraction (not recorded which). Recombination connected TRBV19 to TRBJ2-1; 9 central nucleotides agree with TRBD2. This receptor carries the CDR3 CATRGIAGVYNEQFF. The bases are TGTGCCACCCGAGGAATAGCGGGAGTCTACAATGAGCAGTTCTTC.